The rows below give T cell receptor beta chains drawn from one sample of a study of neoadjuvant anti-PD-1 for oral cavity cancer. Clones were read by immunoSEQ multiplex PCR, and TCRdb kept only the in-frame ones, dropping some. This table holds just over 65,000 clones, more than 75% found once. Source: PBMCs, taken after nivolumab (anti-PD-1) treatment. The receptors originated from a person between 35 and 79 years old with oral cavity squamous cell carcinoma. The CDR3 runs from the conserved cysteine through the conserved F or W. The D gene is left open where the match is weak. Clone sizes are given selectively: once, few, many, or a class where the clone is expanded.

CDR3 protein | CDR3 DNA | CDR3 length | J gene | V gene | D gene | clone size
CASSPRPFGEKLFF | TGTGCCAGTAGTCCCCGTCCTTTTGGCGAAAAACTGTTTTTT | 14 | TRBJ1-4 | TRBV19 | - | -
CASSGLSTEAFF | TGCGCCAGCAGTGGACTTTCCACTGAAGCTTTCTTT | 12 | TRBJ1-1 | TRBV10-2 | - | -
CASYYSNPGTEAFF | TGCGCCAGCTATTACTCAAACCCCGGGACTGAAGCTTTCTTT | 14 | TRBJ1-1 | TRBV5-1 | - | -
CASSRTRRDNEQFF | TGTGCCAGTAGTAGAACGCGGAGAGACAATGAGCAGTTCTTC | 14 | TRBJ2-1 | TRBV19 | - | few
CSGGLANEQYF | TGCAGTGGGGGACTAGCTAACGAGCAGTACTTC | 11 | TRBJ2-7 | TRBV20-1 | TRBD2 | -
CASSETENTEAFF | TGTGCCAGCAGTGAGACGGAGAACACTGAAGCTTTCTTT | 13 | TRBJ1-1 | TRBV6-1 | - | -
CSAQGKYNEKLFF | TGCAGCGCCCAAGGGAAGTATAATGAAAAACTGTTTTTT | 13 | TRBJ1-4 | TRBV29-1 | - | -
CASRDRGRTFF | TGTGCCAGCAGGGACCGGGGGCGAACTTTCTTT | 11 | TRBJ1-1 | TRBV6-1 | - | -
CASSYSPGRPEAFF | TGTGCCAGCAGTTACTCACCGGGGAGGCCTGAAGCTTTCTTT | 14 | TRBJ1-1 | TRBV6-5 | - | -
CASSLGGSGSGYTF | TGTGCCAGCAGCTTAGGAGGGAGCGGGTCTGGCTACACCTTC | 14 | TRBJ1-2 | TRBV11-1 | - | -
CASTYAGRSGKDTGELFF | TGCGCCAGCACGTACGCCGGACGAAGTGGGAAAGACACCGGGGAGCTGTTTTTT | 18 | TRBJ2-2 | TRBV5-1 | - | few
CASSLAGGDNEQFF | TGTGCCAGCAGCTTAGCAGGGGGGGACAATGAGCAGTTCTTC | 14 | TRBJ2-1 | TRBV7-9 | - | -
CASSLERAGELFF | TGTGCCAGCAGCTTAGAGAGGGCCGGGGAGCTGTTTTTT | 13 | TRBJ2-2 | TRBV11-3 | - | -
CASSIQGGTDTQYF | TGTGCCAGTAGTATACAGGGAGGGACAGATACGCAGTATTTT | 14 | TRBJ2-3 | TRBV19 | TRBD2 | -
CASSLNRANTGELFF | TGTGCCAGCAGCTTGAACAGGGCGAACACCGGGGAGCTGTTTTTT | 15 | TRBJ2-2 | TRBV5-6 | - | -
CASSQDLAGRVDTQYF | TGTGCCAGCAGCCAAGATCTAGCGGGAAGAGTAGATACGCAGTATTTT | 16 | TRBJ2-3 | TRBV4-2 | TRBD2 | -
CASSLREGLGEQYF | TGTGCCAGCAGTTTACGGGAGGGCCTGGGCGAGCAGTACTTC | 14 | TRBJ2-7 | TRBV27 | TRBD2 | -
CASSRGGANQETQYF | TGCGCCAGCAGCCGGGGGGGAGCCAACCAAGAGACCCAGTACTTC | 15 | TRBJ2-5 | TRBV4-1 | TRBD2 | -
CASSVESRTDTQYF | TGTGCCAGCAGCGTAGAGAGCCGCACAGATACGCAGTATTTT | 14 | TRBJ2-3 | TRBV9 | - | -
CSVHGQGTSTEAFF | TGCAGCGTTCACGGACAGGGGACGAGCACTGAAGCTTTCTTT | 14 | TRBJ1-1 | TRBV29-1 | TRBD1 | -
CASSKGGWGLVGNEQFF | TGTGCCAGCAGCAAAGGGGGTTGGGGACTAGTTGGAAATGAGCAGTTCTTC | 17 | TRBJ2-1 | TRBV11-1 | TRBD2 | -
CASSLSGGVVETQYF | TGTGCCAGCAGCTTAAGCGGGGGGGTGGTTGAGACCCAGTACTTC | 15 | TRBJ2-5 | TRBV7-2 | TRBD2 | once
CASSLFPGTGPYEQYF | TGTGCCAGCAGCTTATTCCCCGGGACAGGGCCCTACGAGCAGTACTTC | 16 | TRBJ2-7 | TRBV7-2 | TRBD1 | -